This T cell receptor beta chain was documented in a study of blood T cell repertoires in COVID-19. Overall study: Researchers got acute and convalescent COVID-19 samples from the United States, Italy and Spain. Sources were T cells, B-cell-depleted T cells, or PBMCs; the material itself was cDNA or gDNA.

As handled by the study authors: Amplification with reference gene primers provided the estimates of nucleated cell counts. Measured with immunoSEQ multiplex PCR; TCRdb has only the in-frame clones, and not every one. The D gene and trimming were derived from the DNA, and the V and J assignments and clone size from that table. Of 35,000 to 45,000 clones in the sample, more than 65% are singletons; the top ten hold approximately 20%. Source material: peripheral blood. The sequence was collected from a man in his sixties or seventies with acute or convalescent COVID-19.

This CDR3 reads CASSPKVASNTGELFF. The CDR3 bases are TGTGCCAGCAGCCCTAAGGTAGCGTCTAACACCGGGGAGCTGTTTTTT. The chain carries TRBV7-2 and TRBJ2-2; D is possibly TRBD2 (5 bases). CDR1 is SGHTA and CDR2 is FQGNSA in the germline V gene. The CDR3 length is 16 residues. V lost 5 bases, J lost 2 bases, and 15 bases lay in between.